This is a list of T cell receptor beta chains from one sample in a study of CD8 T cells in ankylosing spondylitis. TCRdb fed the 5' RACE reads into MiXCR, producing one record per CDR3 protein. The sample holds 450,000 to 550,000 distinct CDR3 sequences, roughly 5% seen once. Sequencing used blood, either unsorted or a sorted T cell fraction (not recorded which). These receptors were obtained from a male donor with ankylosing spondylitis. Each CDR3 is given with its conserved first and last residue. Fields, in order: J gene, V gene, clone size, D gene, CDR3 protein. The D gene is left open where the match is weak. Expanded clones are given a class, and other clones once, few, many or no size at all.

j_call: TRBJ1-2; v_call: TRBV5-1; clone_size: few; d_call: NA; cdr3_aa: CASSLEGYSGYTF
j_call: TRBJ2-1; v_call: TRBV4-2; clone_size: many; d_call: NA; cdr3_aa: CASSQVGSEQFF
j_call: TRBJ2-6; v_call: TRBV20-1; clone_size: NA; d_call: NA; cdr3_aa: CSAREGLFSGANVLTF
j_call: TRBJ2-5; v_call: TRBV10-3; clone_size: many; d_call: TRBD2; cdr3_aa: CAIRSGTLETQYF
j_call: TRBJ2-5; v_call: TRBV20-1; clone_size: many; d_call: TRBD1; cdr3_aa: CSARGTEQETQYF
j_call: TRBJ2-3; v_call: TRBV29-1; clone_size: many; d_call: TRBD1; cdr3_aa: CSVDPGQVTDTQYF
j_call: TRBJ1-2; v_call: TRBV5-6; clone_size: many; d_call: TRBD1; cdr3_aa: CASSWGDRANYGYTF
j_call: TRBJ1-2; v_call: TRBV5-1; clone_size: many; d_call: NA; cdr3_aa: CASSLRETNHGYGYTF
j_call: TRBJ1-1; v_call: TRBV12-3/TRBV12-4; clone_size: many; d_call: NA; cdr3_aa: CASSSSLGTEAFF
j_call: TRBJ2-7; v_call: TRBV6-2/TRBV6-3; clone_size: many; d_call: NA; cdr3_aa: CASWKGRPYEQYF
j_call: TRBJ2-6; v_call: TRBV5-5; clone_size: many; d_call: TRBD1; cdr3_aa: CASSFTGTASGANVLTF
j_call: TRBJ2-7; v_call: TRBV7-9; clone_size: many; d_call: TRBD1; cdr3_aa: CASSPNTGDEQYF
j_call: TRBJ1-1; v_call: TRBV5-1; clone_size: many; d_call: NA; cdr3_aa: CASSTERQAAEAFF
j_call: TRBJ2-1; v_call: TRBV7-2; clone_size: NA; d_call: NA; cdr3_aa: CASSLGSSSHNEQFF
j_call: TRBJ1-4; v_call: TRBV7-9; clone_size: many; d_call: TRBD1; cdr3_aa: CASSSRATGETNEKLFF
j_call: TRBJ1-5; v_call: TRBV12-3/TRBV12-4; clone_size: many; d_call: TRBD1; cdr3_aa: CASSFDRGQPQHF
j_call: TRBJ1-1; v_call: TRBV20-1; clone_size: many; d_call: NA; cdr3_aa: CSASSDSTGGEAFF
j_call: TRBJ2-7; v_call: TRBV6-1; clone_size: few; d_call: NA; cdr3_aa: CASSRGQPSSYEQYF
j_call: TRBJ1-3; v_call: TRBV7-3; clone_size: NA; d_call: TRBD1; cdr3_aa: CASSLTGTGAGNTIYF
j_call: TRBJ2-1; v_call: TRBV7-2; clone_size: few; d_call: NA; cdr3_aa: CASSRQWGAYNEQFF
j_call: TRBJ2-7; v_call: TRBV5-1; clone_size: many; d_call: NA; cdr3_aa: CASTMDIYYEQYF
j_call: TRBJ2-1; v_call: TRBV7-6; clone_size: many; d_call: NA; cdr3_aa: CASSLRGNSYNEQFF
j_call: TRBJ2-1; v_call: TRBV12-3/TRBV12-4; clone_size: many; d_call: TRBD1; cdr3_aa: CASSLLRGGLSSYNEQFF
j_call: TRBJ2-3; v_call: TRBV5-1; clone_size: many; d_call: TRBD1; cdr3_aa: CASRPRQGVRATDTQYF
j_call: TRBJ2-1; v_call: TRBV5-1; clone_size: few; d_call: TRBD2; cdr3_aa: CASSLGLVAGKDEQFF